Listed below are T cell receptor beta chains from one sample, sequenced in a study of CD8 T cells in ankylosing spondylitis. TCRdb analysed the 5' RACE reads with MiXCR anew, one entry per CDR3 protein. The sample consists of 200,000 to 250,000 distinct CDR3 sequences, 6% to 8% of them appearing once. The sample was blood, either unsorted or a sorted T cell fraction (not recorded which). The receptors originated from a male donor with ankylosing spondylitis. CDR3s include the opening cysteine and the closing phenylalanine or tryptophan. A D gene is named only where the DNA matches it firmly. Size is stated for part of the rows, as once, few or many counts, or as a class when the clone is expanded.

j_gene: TRBJ1-2; len: 14; v_gene: TRBV9; abundance: few; d_gene: NA; CDR3aa: CASSSGTVNYGYTF; CDR3nt: TGTGCCAGCAGCTCCGGGACGGTGAACTATGGCTACACCTTC
j_gene: TRBJ2-7; len: 15; v_gene: TRBV24-1; abundance: few; d_gene: NA; CDR3aa: CATSDSGSATYEQYF; CDR3nt: TGTGCCACCAGTGATTCCGGGTCGGCAACCTACGAGCAGTACTTC
j_gene: TRBJ2-2; len: 11; v_gene: TRBV11-2; abundance: many; d_gene: NA; CDR3aa: CASSLSPRLFF; CDR3nt: TGTGCCAGCAGCTTAAGCCCCCGGCTGTTTTTT
j_gene: TRBJ2-7; len: 14; v_gene: TRBV7-9; abundance: NA; d_gene: TRBD1; CDR3aa: CASSFSPGGSEQYF; CDR3nt: TGTGCCAGCAGCTTTTCCCCAGGGGGAAGCGAGCAGTACTTC
j_gene: TRBJ2-2; len: 18; v_gene: TRBV4-1; abundance: many; d_gene: TRBD2; CDR3aa: CASSQPPRTSGRAGELFF; CDR3nt: TGCGCCAGCAGCCAACCTCCGCGGACTAGCGGGAGGGCCGGGGAGCTGTTTTTT
j_gene: TRBJ1-6; len: 15; v_gene: TRBV6-5; abundance: many; d_gene: NA; CDR3aa: CASSSGVGDNSPLHF; CDR3nt: TGTGCCAGCAGTTCAGGGGTGGGGGATAATTCACCCCTCCACTTT
j_gene: TRBJ1-5; len: 12; v_gene: TRBV2; abundance: many; d_gene: NA; CDR3aa: CASSGINQPQHF; CDR3nt: TGTGCCAGCAGTGGAATAAATCAGCCCCAGCATTTT
j_gene: TRBJ2-2; len: 14; v_gene: TRBV10-3; abundance: few; d_gene: NA; CDR3aa: CAIGTRPNTGELFF; CDR3nt: TGTGCCATCGGGACACGGCCAAACACCGGGGAGCTGTTTTTT
j_gene: TRBJ2-7; len: 14; v_gene: TRBV12-3/TRBV12-4; abundance: many; d_gene: NA; CDR3aa: CASSLSGPTYEQYF; CDR3nt: TGTGCCAGCAGTCTATCCGGGCCCACCTACGAGCAGTACTTC
j_gene: TRBJ2-5; len: 13; v_gene: TRBV12-3/TRBV12-4; abundance: many; d_gene: NA; CDR3aa: CASSFGSQETQYF; CDR3nt: TGTGCCAGCAGTTTTGGGTCCCAAGAGACCCAGTACTTC
j_gene: TRBJ2-7; len: 14; v_gene: TRBV4-3; abundance: few; d_gene: TRBD2; CDR3aa: CASSPSGVSYEQYF; CDR3nt: TGCGCCAGCAGCCCTAGCGGGGTATCCTACGAGCAGTACTTC
j_gene: TRBJ1-2; len: 16; v_gene: TRBV28; abundance: few; d_gene: NA; CDR3aa: CASRAAAWQGPYGYTF; CDR3nt: TGTGCCAGCAGGGCTGCCGCTTGGCAGGGACCCTATGGCTACACCTTC
j_gene: TRBJ2-3; len: 13; v_gene: TRBV6-5; abundance: few; d_gene: NA; CDR3aa: CASSYLESDTQYF; CDR3nt: TGTGCCAGCAGTTACCTAGAGTCAGATACGCAGTATTTT
j_gene: TRBJ1-2; len: 14; v_gene: TRBV12-3/TRBV12-4; abundance: many; d_gene: NA; CDR3aa: CASSGLDRPYGYTF; CDR3nt: TGTGCCAGCAGTGGTCTTGACAGACCCTATGGCTACACCTTC
j_gene: TRBJ2-1; len: 13; v_gene: TRBV29-1; abundance: many; d_gene: NA; CDR3aa: CSELKAGYNEQFF; CDR3nt: TGCAGCGAACTGAAGGCGGGGTACAATGAGCAGTTCTTC
j_gene: TRBJ2-1; len: 13; v_gene: TRBV30; abundance: few; d_gene: NA; CDR3aa: CAWSSGRYNEQFF; CDR3nt: TGTGCCTGGTCCAGCGGTCGCTACAATGAGCAGTTCTTC
j_gene: TRBJ2-2; len: 16; v_gene: TRBV4-3; abundance: many; d_gene: NA; CDR3aa: CASSLPPGRGKGELFF; CDR3nt: TGCGCCAGCAGCCTCCCCCCGGGCAGGGGTAAAGGGGAGCTGTTTTTT
j_gene: TRBJ2-4; len: 16; v_gene: TRBV12-3/TRBV12-4; abundance: many; d_gene: NA; CDR3aa: CASSLEGSERENIQYF; CDR3nt: TGTGCCAGCAGTTTAGAGGGATCCGAGCGTGAAAACATTCAGTACTTC
j_gene: TRBJ2-1; len: 12; v_gene: TRBV29-1; abundance: many; d_gene: NA; CDR3aa: CSVEGLNNEQFF; CDR3nt: TGCAGCGTTGAGGGGCTCAACAATGAGCAGTTCTTC
j_gene: TRBJ1-1; len: 19; v_gene: TRBV11-2; abundance: many; d_gene: NA; CDR3aa: CASSLLLILMTELNTEAFF; CDR3nt: TGTGCCAGCAGCTTATTGCTTATATTGATGACAGAACTCAACACTGAAGCTTTCTTT
j_gene: TRBJ2-7; len: 13; v_gene: TRBV12-3/TRBV12-4; abundance: many; d_gene: NA; CDR3aa: CASSFDSTYEQYF; CDR3nt: TGTGCCAGCAGTTTCGACTCTACCTACGAGCAGTACTTC
j_gene: TRBJ2-4; len: 11; v_gene: TRBV6-2/TRBV6-3; abundance: many; d_gene: NA; CDR3aa: CASSLGDIQYF; CDR3nt: TGTGCCAGCAGTCTAGGAGACATTCAGTACTTC
j_gene: TRBJ1-2; len: 15; v_gene: TRBV6-1; abundance: few; d_gene: TRBD1; CDR3aa: CASKGQGPVNYGYTF; CDR3nt: TGTGCCAGCAAGGGACAGGGTCCGGTCAACTATGGCTACACCTTC
j_gene: TRBJ2-7; len: 13; v_gene: TRBV6-2/TRBV6-3; abundance: few; d_gene: TRBD1; CDR3aa: CASSYSDRDEQYF; CDR3nt: TGTGCCAGCAGTTACTCGGACAGGGACGAGCAGTACTTC
j_gene: TRBJ2-2; len: 17; v_gene: TRBV6-1; abundance: medium-sized; d_gene: NA; CDR3aa: CASSEATEGFNTGELFF; CDR3nt: TGTGCCAGCAGTGAAGCAACAGAGGGATTCAACACCGGGGAGCTGTTTTTT
j_gene: TRBJ2-3; len: 13; v_gene: TRBV28; abundance: NA; d_gene: TRBD2; CDR3aa: CASVSGSTDTQYF; CDR3nt: TGTGCCAGTGTTAGCGGGAGCACAGATACGCAGTATTTT
j_gene: TRBJ2-4; len: 15; v_gene: TRBV7-9; abundance: many; d_gene: TRBD1; CDR3aa: CASSRRTGGVNIQYF; CDR3nt: TGTGCCAGCAGCCGCCGGACAGGGGGCGTGAACATTCAGTACTTC
j_gene: TRBJ2-1; len: 12; v_gene: TRBV10-3; abundance: many; d_gene: NA; CDR3aa: CAARAPSNEQFF; CDR3nt: TGTGCCGCGAGGGCCCCCTCCAATGAGCAGTTCTTC
j_gene: TRBJ2-7; len: 17; v_gene: TRBV9; abundance: few; d_gene: NA; CDR3aa: CASSVDSSPQASYEQYF; CDR3nt: TGTGCCAGCAGCGTAGACTCCTCCCCACAGGCCTCCTACGAGCAGTACTTC
j_gene: TRBJ2-7; len: 13; v_gene: TRBV12-3/TRBV12-4; abundance: many; d_gene: NA; CDR3aa: CASTLSQGREQYF; CDR3nt: TGTGCCAGCACCCTAAGTCAGGGGCGGGAGCAGTACTTC
j_gene: TRBJ2-1; len: 13; v_gene: TRBV10-1; abundance: NA; d_gene: NA; CDR3aa: CASSEPLSNEQFF; CDR3nt: TGCGCCAGCAGTGAGCCCCTCTCCAATGAGCAGTTCTTC
j_gene: TRBJ2-3; len: 17; v_gene: TRBV7-6; abundance: once; d_gene: TRBD2; CDR3aa: CASSSRTSGTYTDTQYF; CDR3nt: TGTGCCAGCAGCTCACGGACTAGCGGGACTTACACAGATACGCAGTATTTT
j_gene: TRBJ2-1; len: 17; v_gene: TRBV4-2; abundance: few; d_gene: TRBD2; CDR3aa: CASSPTTSEVPYNEQFF; CDR3nt: TGTGCCAGCAGCCCCACGACTAGCGAAGTCCCCTACAATGAGCAGTTCTTC
j_gene: TRBJ2-7; len: 12; v_gene: TRBV29-1; abundance: many; d_gene: NA; CDR3aa: CSVDGQDYEQYF; CDR3nt: TGCAGCGTTGACGGGCAGGACTACGAGCAGTACTTC
j_gene: TRBJ2-1; len: 15; v_gene: TRBV19; abundance: few; d_gene: NA; CDR3aa: CASGHLRGIYNEQFF; CDR3nt: TGTGCCAGTGGCCATTTGCGGGGAATCTACAATGAGCAGTTCTTC
j_gene: TRBJ2-1; len: 13; v_gene: TRBV15; abundance: many; d_gene: NA; CDR3aa: CATSSLLRPEQFF; CDR3nt: TGTGCCACCAGCAGCTTACTGAGGCCTGAGCAGTTCTTC
j_gene: TRBJ2-2; len: 13; v_gene: TRBV2; abundance: many; d_gene: NA; CDR3aa: CASRRGKAGELFF; CDR3nt: TGTGCCAGCAGGCGAGGGAAGGCCGGGGAGCTGTTTTTT
j_gene: TRBJ2-3; len: 13; v_gene: TRBV20-1; abundance: many; d_gene: NA; CDR3aa: CSASDWPGGTQYF; CDR3nt: TGCAGTGCTTCTGACTGGCCCGGAGGGACGCAGTATTTT
j_gene: TRBJ2-6; len: 20; v_gene: TRBV12-3/TRBV12-4; abundance: NA; d_gene: TRBD2; CDR3aa: CASSFVSGGRVGSGANVLTF; CDR3nt: TGTGCCAGCAGTTTTGTGTCGGGAGGCAGGGTCGGCTCTGGGGCCAACGTCCTGACTTTC
j_gene: TRBJ1-5; len: 13; v_gene: TRBV4-2; abundance: many; d_gene: NA; CDR3aa: CASSQDPNQPQHF; CDR3nt: TGTGCCAGCAGCCAAGACCCAAATCAGCCCCAGCATTTT
j_gene: TRBJ2-3; len: 13; v_gene: TRBV20-1; abundance: many; d_gene: NA; CDR3aa: CSARKSSADTQYF; CDR3nt: TGCAGTGCTAGAAAATCCAGCGCAGATACGCAGTATTTT
j_gene: TRBJ2-7; len: 15; v_gene: TRBV7-6; abundance: many; d_gene: TRBD1; CDR3aa: CASSPSAGQGYEQYF; CDR3nt: TGTGCCAGCAGCCCTTCCGCGGGACAGGGGTACGAGCAGTACTTC
j_gene: TRBJ2-7; len: 14; v_gene: TRBV4-3; abundance: few; d_gene: NA; CDR3aa: CASSQATSREEQYF; CDR3nt: TGCGCCAGCAGCCAAGCAACTTCCAGGGAAGAGCAGTACTTC
j_gene: TRBJ2-3; len: 15; v_gene: TRBV15; abundance: few; d_gene: TRBD2; CDR3aa: CATSIERGGTDTQYF; CDR3nt: TGTGCCACCAGCATTGAGCGGGGGGGAACAGATACGCAGTATTTT
j_gene: TRBJ1-1; len: 12; v_gene: TRBV20-1; abundance: many; d_gene: NA; CDR3aa: CSAAGPGTEAFF; CDR3nt: TGCAGTGCCGCGGGACCGGGCACTGAAGCTTTCTTT
j_gene: TRBJ1-4; len: 14; v_gene: TRBV5-6; abundance: many; d_gene: NA; CDR3aa: CASSSRGTYEKLFF; CDR3nt: TGTGCCAGCAGCTCACGGGGCACGTATGAAAAACTGTTTTTT
j_gene: TRBJ2-3; len: 16; v_gene: TRBV4-1; abundance: many; d_gene: TRBD2; CDR3aa: CASSLLAGVGTDTQYF; CDR3nt: TGCGCCAGCAGCTTACTAGCGGGAGTAGGCACAGATACGCAGTATTTT
j_gene: TRBJ2-1; len: 15; v_gene: TRBV7-8; abundance: many; d_gene: NA; CDR3aa: CASSLSRRSYNEQFF; CDR3nt: TGTGCCAGCAGCTTAAGTAGAAGATCCTACAATGAGCAGTTCTTC
j_gene: TRBJ1-5; len: 14; v_gene: TRBV4-3; abundance: many; d_gene: TRBD1; CDR3aa: CASSQATGRQPQHF; CDR3nt: TGCGCCAGCAGCCAGGCGACAGGGAGGCAGCCCCAGCATTTT